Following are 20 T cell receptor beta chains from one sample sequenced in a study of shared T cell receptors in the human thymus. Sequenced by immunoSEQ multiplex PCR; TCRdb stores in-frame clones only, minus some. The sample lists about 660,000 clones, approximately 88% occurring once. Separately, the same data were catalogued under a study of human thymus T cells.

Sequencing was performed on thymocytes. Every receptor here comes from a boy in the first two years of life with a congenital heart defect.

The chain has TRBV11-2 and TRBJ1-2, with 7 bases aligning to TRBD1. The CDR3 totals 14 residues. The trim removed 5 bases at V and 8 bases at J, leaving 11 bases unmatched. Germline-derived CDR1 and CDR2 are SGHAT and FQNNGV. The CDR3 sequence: CASSPRDSPWGYTF. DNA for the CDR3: TGTGCCAGCAGCCCGCGGGACAGCCCATGGGGCTACACCTTC.

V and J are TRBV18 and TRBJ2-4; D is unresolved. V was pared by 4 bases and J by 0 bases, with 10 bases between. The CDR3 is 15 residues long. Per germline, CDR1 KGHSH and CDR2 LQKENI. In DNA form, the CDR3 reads TGTGCCAGCTCACGGCCAAGACTAGCCAAAAACATTCAGTACTTC. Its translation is CASSRPRLAKNIQYF.

The CDR3 DNA sequence: TGTGCCAGCAGTGCAGGTTCCTATGGCTACACCTTC. Amino acid sequence: CASSAGSYGYTF. The genes are TRBV28 and TRBJ1-2, with unresolved D. V was pared by 5 bases and J by 4 bases, with 8 bases between. Per the germline V gene, CDR1 is MDHEN and CDR2 is SYDVKM. The CDR3 consists of 12 residues.

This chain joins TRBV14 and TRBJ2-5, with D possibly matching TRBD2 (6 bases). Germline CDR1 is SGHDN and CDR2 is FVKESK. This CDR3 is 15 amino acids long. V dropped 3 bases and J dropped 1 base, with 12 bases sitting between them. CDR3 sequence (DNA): TGTGCCAGCAGCCATAGTTGGGAGGCCCAAGAGACCCAGTACTTC. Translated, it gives CASSHSWEAQETQYF.

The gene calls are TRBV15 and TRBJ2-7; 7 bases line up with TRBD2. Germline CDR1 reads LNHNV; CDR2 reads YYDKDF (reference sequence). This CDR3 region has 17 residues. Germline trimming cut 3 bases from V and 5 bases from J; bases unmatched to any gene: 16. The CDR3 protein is CATSSESPGLPRNEQYF. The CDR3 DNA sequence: TGTGCCACCAGCAGTGAAAGCCCGGGACTACCAAGGAACGAGCAGTACTTC.

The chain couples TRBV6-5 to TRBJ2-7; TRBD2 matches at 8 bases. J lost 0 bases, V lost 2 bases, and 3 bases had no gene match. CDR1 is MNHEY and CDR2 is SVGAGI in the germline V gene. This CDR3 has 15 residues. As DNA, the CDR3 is TGTGCCAGCAGTTACCGCGGGACTAGCTCCTACGAGCAGTACTTC. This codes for CASSYRGTSSYEQYF.

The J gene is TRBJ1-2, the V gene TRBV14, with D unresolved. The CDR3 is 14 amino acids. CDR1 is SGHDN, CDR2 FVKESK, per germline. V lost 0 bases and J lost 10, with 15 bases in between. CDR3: CASSQEGSTETYTF. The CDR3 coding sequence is TGTGCCAGCAGCCAAGAAGGCTCCACAGAAACCTACACCTTC.

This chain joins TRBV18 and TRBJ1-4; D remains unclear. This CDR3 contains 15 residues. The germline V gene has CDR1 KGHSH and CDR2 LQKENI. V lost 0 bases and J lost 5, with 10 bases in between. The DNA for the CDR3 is TGTGCCAGCTCACCACCATTACGGGGAAATGAAAAACTGTTTTTT. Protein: CASSPPLRGNEKLFF.

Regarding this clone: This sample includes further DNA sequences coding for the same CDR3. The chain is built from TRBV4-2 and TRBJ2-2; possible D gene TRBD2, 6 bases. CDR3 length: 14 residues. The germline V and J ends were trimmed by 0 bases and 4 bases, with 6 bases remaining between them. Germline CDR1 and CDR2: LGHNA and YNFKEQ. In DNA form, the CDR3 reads TGTGCCAGCAGCCAAGAGGGGGGCACCGGGGAGCTGTTTTTT. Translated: CASSQEGGTGELFF.

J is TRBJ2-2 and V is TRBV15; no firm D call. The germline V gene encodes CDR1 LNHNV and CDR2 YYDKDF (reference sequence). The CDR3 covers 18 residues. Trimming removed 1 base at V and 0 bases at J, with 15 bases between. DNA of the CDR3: TGTGCCACCAGCAGAGCCGACATTCGTAACCCGAACACCGGGGAGCTGTTTTTT. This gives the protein CATSRADIRNPNTGELFF.

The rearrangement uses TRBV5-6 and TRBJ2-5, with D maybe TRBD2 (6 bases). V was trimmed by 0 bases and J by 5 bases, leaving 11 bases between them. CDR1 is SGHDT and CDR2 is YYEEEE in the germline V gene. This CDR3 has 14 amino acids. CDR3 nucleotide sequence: TGTGCCAGCAGCTTGGCTACTAGCCAGGAGACCCAGTACTTC. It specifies CASSLATSQETQYF.

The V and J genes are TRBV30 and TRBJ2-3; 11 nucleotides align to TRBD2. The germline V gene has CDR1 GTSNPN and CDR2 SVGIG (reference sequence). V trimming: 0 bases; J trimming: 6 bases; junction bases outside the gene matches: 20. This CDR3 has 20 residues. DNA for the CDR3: TGTGCCTGGAGTGTACCAGGGACTAGCGGAGCCAACCATTTAGTTGATACGCAGTATTTT. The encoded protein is CAWSVPGTSGANHLVDTQYF.

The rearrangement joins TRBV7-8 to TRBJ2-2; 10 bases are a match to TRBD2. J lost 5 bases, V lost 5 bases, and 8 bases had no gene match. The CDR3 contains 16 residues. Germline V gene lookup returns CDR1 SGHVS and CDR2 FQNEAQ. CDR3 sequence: CASSQKQREGTGELFF. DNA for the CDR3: TGTGCCAGCAGCCAAAAACAGCGGGAGGGGACCGGGGAGCTGTTTTTT.

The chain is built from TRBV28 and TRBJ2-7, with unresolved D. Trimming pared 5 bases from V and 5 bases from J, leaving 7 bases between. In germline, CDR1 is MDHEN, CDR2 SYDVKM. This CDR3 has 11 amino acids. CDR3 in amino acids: CASSPSNEQYF. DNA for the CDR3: TGTGCCAGCAGTCCCTCTAACGAGCAGTACTTC. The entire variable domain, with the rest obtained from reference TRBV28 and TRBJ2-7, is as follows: DVKVTQSSRYLVKRTGEKVFLECVQDMDHENMFWYRQDPGLGLRLIYFSYDVKMKEKGDIPEGYSVSREKKERFSLILESASTNQTSMYLCASSPSNEQYFGPGTRLTVT.

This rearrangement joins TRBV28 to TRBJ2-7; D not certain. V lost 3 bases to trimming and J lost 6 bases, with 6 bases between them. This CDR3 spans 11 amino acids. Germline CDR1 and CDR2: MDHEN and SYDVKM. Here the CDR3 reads CASSFPGEQYF. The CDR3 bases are TGTGCCAGCAGTTTCCCAGGCGAGCAGTACTTC.

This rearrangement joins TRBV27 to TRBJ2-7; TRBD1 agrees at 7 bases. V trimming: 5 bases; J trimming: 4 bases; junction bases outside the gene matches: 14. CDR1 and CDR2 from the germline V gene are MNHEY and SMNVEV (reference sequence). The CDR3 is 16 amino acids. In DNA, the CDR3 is TGTGCCAGCAGTCGTCGGGACAGCCCTAGCCCTTACGAGCAGTACTTC. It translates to CASSRRDSPSPYEQYF.

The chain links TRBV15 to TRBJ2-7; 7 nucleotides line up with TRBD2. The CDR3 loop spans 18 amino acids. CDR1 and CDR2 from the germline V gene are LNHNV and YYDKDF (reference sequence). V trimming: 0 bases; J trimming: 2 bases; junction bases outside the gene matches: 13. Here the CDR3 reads CATSRDWVTSNTTYEQYF. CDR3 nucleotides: TGTGCCACCAGCAGAGATTGGGTGACTAGCAATACGACCTACGAGCAGTACTTC.

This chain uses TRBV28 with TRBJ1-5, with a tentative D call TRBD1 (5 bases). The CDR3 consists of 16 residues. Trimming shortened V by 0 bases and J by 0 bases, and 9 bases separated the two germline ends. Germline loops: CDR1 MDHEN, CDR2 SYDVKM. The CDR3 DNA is TGTGCCAGCAGTTTATGGGGGCCCCATAGCAATCAGCCCCAGCATTTT. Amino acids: CASSLWGPHSNQPQHF.

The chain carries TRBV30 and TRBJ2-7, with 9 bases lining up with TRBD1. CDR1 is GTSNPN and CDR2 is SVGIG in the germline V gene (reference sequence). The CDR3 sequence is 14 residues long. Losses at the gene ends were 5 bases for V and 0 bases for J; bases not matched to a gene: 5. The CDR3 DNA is TGTGCCTGGGCCGGGACAGGGACCTCCTACGAGCAGTACTTC. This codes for CAWAGTGTSYEQYF.

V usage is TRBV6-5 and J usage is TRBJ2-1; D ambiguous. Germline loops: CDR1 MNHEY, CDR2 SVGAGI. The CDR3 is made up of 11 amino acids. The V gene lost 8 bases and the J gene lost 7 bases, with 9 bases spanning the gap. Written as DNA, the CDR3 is TGTGCCAGCGGCTCGTGGAATGAGCAGTTCTTC. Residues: CASGSWNEQFF.